This T cell receptor (beta chain) was found in a study of T cell responses to AZD1222 COVID-19 vaccine (dated by TCRdb to about 2021). Context from the whole study: AZD1222 recipients given second doses at about 4 weeks or at about 12 weeks were pooled, since spike-specific TCR depth and breadth were not found to differ between the two schedules. Trial participants were enrolled by age into 18-55, 56-69 and 70-plus year subgroups, with 148, 28 and 57 TCR-sequenced participants respectively. A total of 233 trial participants underwent TCR sequencing, of whom about 210 received two doses of AZD1222 and some 25 received two doses of the MenACWY control vaccine. Study-wide findings and limitations: The 56-69-year group was small, and its depth increase did not reach significance, likely because of low power. Because no day 14 peak-response samples were available, repertoires were characterized only after the peak T cell response. Only six AZD1222 recipients were SARS-CoV-2 seropositive at baseline, limiting conclusions about previously exposed vaccinees. Nearly half of unique spike-specific TCRs reportedly recognized epitopes outside regions mutated in the B.1.351 and B.1.1.7 variants. After two AZD1222 doses, spike-specific TCR breadth and depth were significantly higher than at day 0 and than in MenACWY recipients. The vaccine-associated CD4 TCRs covered the entire spike protein, and the dominant responses fell in regions 160-218 and 743-854. Most participants were white British and females outnumbered males, and the authors suggested that clonal diversity may have been underestimated.

Explained via the paper, the time point label denotes: baseline before first vaccination. Vaccinee samples came from UK trials COV001 and COV002, including a single-blind randomized controlled phase 2/3 trial of AZD1222 (ChAdOx1 nCoV-19) in healthy adults. Trial participant PBMC samples were collected at day 0 and day 28 after the second dose for TCRbeta chain sequencing. V is pruned by 5 bases and J by 5 bases, leaving 13 bases of the junction without a gene match. The CDR3 starts with the cysteine, ends with the phenylalanine, and has 17 residues. Only the CDR3 DNA is retained, 51 bases long and in frame from the first base. The germline V gene provides CDR1 SGHNT and CDR2 YENEEA. As regards this clone: Its antigen target is currently unknown. Base quality data are lacking; no much larger clone is found one base away.

The CDR3 regions of human TCRbeta chains were subjected to immunosequencing. Processing in the source paper ran as follows. Repertoire TCRs were checked for matches against a reference library of SARS-CoV-2-specific TCRs that had been generated using the MIRA antigen-specificity platform. Breadth meant the fraction of unique TCRs that were SARS-CoV-2-associated, whereas depth meant the fraction of total T cells that were SARS-CoV-2-associated. Using the MIRA data, each spike-specific TCR was mapped to the spike region that the TCR reacts to and placed in a CD4 or CD8 class. Log10-transformed breadth and depth values were compared by one-way ANOVA with Sidak's multiple comparisons tests. The immuneACCESS repertoire file appears here via TCRdb, limited to in-frame rearrangements. These files lack a portion of the clones; in checked studies, under half of the deficit traces to unresolved V genes, and the cause of the others is not known. Clonal size and the V and J genes are those of that table, whereas D and trimming came from the DNA. This sample is represented by roughly 90,000 clones; around 86% of them were singletons. Approximately 6.8% of the sample is held by the ten biggest clonotypes.

Material: peripheral blood, obtained on day 0 of AZD1222 vaccination. The chain couples TRBV11-3 to TRBJ2-2, and TRBD1 aligns with 8 junction nucleotides. This receptor was obtained from an adult in good health. The CDR3: CASSPRTGISGTGELFF. Read as DNA, the sequence is TGTGCCAGCAGCCCCAGGACAGGGATAAGTGGGACCGGGGAGCTGTTTTTT.